This T cell receptor beta chain was sequenced during a study of Ad26.COV2.S vaccination and SARS-CoV-2 variants. Study-level background: The authors gave Ad26.COV2.S intramuscularly, either once or twice 56 days apart.

The treatment here: around 19 received Ad26.COV2.S at low or high dose, single or two shots; several received placebo; per-sample allocation not given. Sampling was done on day 63 after the first vaccine or placebo injection. An Ad26 vector that expressed Wuhan-strain SARS-CoV-2 spike constituted the vaccine. Concerning this clone: The antigen is not known. This CDR3 is also generated by other DNA sequences in the sample.

Between the trimmed V and J ends, which lost 6 bases and 8 bases, there was a span of 18 bases. The CDR3 runs to 14 residues. In germline, CDR1 is SGHNT, CDR2 YYREEE (reference sequence). Overall study findings and caveats: Similar non-spike TCR breadth was observed in recipients of vaccine and of placebo. Vaccine recipients surpassed placebo recipients in spike-specific TCR breadth.

Measured with immunoSEQ multiplex PCR; TCRdb has only the in-frame clones, and not every one. The sample yields a few hundred thousand clones, 89% seen once. Sequencing used peripheral blood, obtained in a trial of Ad26.COV2.S vaccine versus placebo. The rearrangement joins TRBV5-4 to TRBJ2-1; maybe TRBD2 (7 bases). The source of this sequence is a person between 18 and 59 years old who received the Ad26.COV2.S COVID-19 vaccine or a placebo. CDR3 amino acids: CASTPGGGGDEQFF. The CDR3 DNA reads TGTGCCAGCACCCCGGGAGGAGGGGGGGATGAGCAGTTCTTC.